This passage covers 6 T cell receptor beta chains from one sample sequenced in a study of cytomegalovirus exposure and HLA in healthy donors (dated by TCRdb to 2017 to 2019). Libraries were built with the immunoSEQ multiplex PCR assay. For the multiplex PCR, a mixture combining 60 forward primers for TCR Vbeta segments and 13 reverse primers for TCR Jbeta segments was used. TCRdb mirrors the immuneACCESS table, restricted to in-frame sequences. Some clones are absent from its copies; in checked studies, under half trace to an unresolved V gene, and the reason for the others is unknown. The sample includes about 94,000 clones, with 78% observed a single time. The ten largest clones add up to approximately 0.8% of the sample. The specimen was PBMCs. Receptors were obtained from a woman aged 55-70 years in good health and CMV-seronegative.

The rearrangement links TRBV27 to TRBJ2-5; D ambiguous. CDR3 size: 12 residues. Trimming pared 4 bases from V and 5 bases from J, leaving 8 bases between. Germline V gene sequence: CDR1 MNHEY, CDR2 SMNVEV (reference sequence). Here the CDR3 reads CASSYIGETQYF. The CDR3 DNA follows: TGTGCCAGCAGTTACATCGGGGAGACCCAGTACTTC.

The chain links TRBV11-3 to TRBJ2-7; D unresolved. The CDR3 is 14 residues long. V lost 5 bases and J 2 bases, leaving 13 bases between the germline ends. Germline V CDR1 and CDR2: SGHNT, YENEEA. In nucleotides, the CDR3 is TGTGCCAGCAGCCCCCAAAGTGGCCCCTACGAGCAGTACTTC. This gives the protein CASSPQSGPYEQYF.

The rearrangement joins TRBV28 to TRBJ2-7; maybe TRBD1 (6 bases). Per the germline V gene, CDR1 is MDHEN and CDR2 is SYDVKM. V was clipped by 3 bases and J by 3 bases, with 9 bases between them. The CDR3 spans 13 residues. The CDR3 bases are TGTGCCAGCAGTTTTAGGGGGAGCTACGAGCAGTACTTC. This codes for CASSFRGSYEQYF. The full variable domain, in which reference TRBV28 and TRBJ2-7 provide the parts outside the CDR3, is DVKVTQSSRYLVKRTGEKVFLECVQDMDHENMFWYRQDPGLGLRLIYFSYDVKMKEKGDIPEGYSVSREKKERFSLILESASTNQTSMYLCASSFRGSYEQYFGPGTRLTVT.

The chain carries TRBV5-4 and TRBJ1-2; no clear D. V shed 3 bases and J shed 4 bases, with 10 bases lying between them. The germline V gene has CDR1 SGHNT and CDR2 YYREEE (reference sequence). This CDR3 contains 13 residues. CDR3: CASSSDRSYGYTF. CDR3 coding DNA: TGTGCCAGCAGCTCCGACCGGAGCTATGGCTACACCTTC.

V usage is TRBV5-6 and J usage is TRBJ2-1; D is possibly TRBD2 (5 bases). V lost 2 bases to trimming and J lost 10 bases, with 10 bases between them. The germline V gene has CDR1 SGHDT and CDR2 YYEEEE. This CDR3 has 12 amino acids. This chain's CDR3 is CASSFRRQEQFF. The CDR3 DNA follows: TGTGCCAGCAGCTTTAGGAGGCAAGAGCAGTTCTTC.

The chain has TRBV27 and TRBJ2-1; D may be TRBD2 (6 bases). V dropped 3 bases and J dropped 4 bases, with 10 bases sitting between them. Per germline, CDR1 MNHEY and CDR2 SMNVEV (reference sequence). The CDR3 totals 14 residues. The CDR3 DNA reads TGTGCCAGCAGTTTGACTAGGTCGTACAATGAGCAGTTCTTC. Encoded protein: CASSLTRSYNEQFF.